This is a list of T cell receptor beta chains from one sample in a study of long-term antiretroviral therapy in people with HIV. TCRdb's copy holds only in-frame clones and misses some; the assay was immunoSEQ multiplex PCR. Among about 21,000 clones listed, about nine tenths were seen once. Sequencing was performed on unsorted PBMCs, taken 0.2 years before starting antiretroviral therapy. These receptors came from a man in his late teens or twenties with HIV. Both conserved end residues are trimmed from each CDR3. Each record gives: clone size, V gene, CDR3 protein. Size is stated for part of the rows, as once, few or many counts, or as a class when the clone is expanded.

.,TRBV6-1,ASSGFWTGGMYEQY
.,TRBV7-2,ASSSPARYEQY
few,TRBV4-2,ASSQEGKEETQY
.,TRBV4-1,ASSQEGSQPQH
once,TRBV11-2,ASTLPHGGQGTGELF
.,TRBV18,ASSPRGPRNYGYT
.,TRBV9,ASSVGAAYEQY
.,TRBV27,ASSLSVGMGAGANVLT
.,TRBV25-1,ASSVRQGAGGELF
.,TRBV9,ASSAVQDRGPNTEAF
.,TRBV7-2,ASSPPTPGRSTEAF
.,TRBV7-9,ASSLGTGLSYNEQF
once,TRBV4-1,ASTAGLAGREQY
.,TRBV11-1,ASSLVIGEQF
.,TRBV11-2,ASSLSSSGSYNEQF
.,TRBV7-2,ASSYNPAGDTQY
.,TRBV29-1,SVEIGASPTDTQY
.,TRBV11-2,ASSPRGQAAGNEQF
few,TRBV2,ASSDGGGVETQY
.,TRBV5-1,ASSMRQSGAGELF
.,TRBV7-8,ASSFTLGDIYQPQH
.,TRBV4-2,ASSHTQGIGELF
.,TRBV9,ASSGHYLAGGTDEQF
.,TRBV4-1,ASSPSGGTEAF
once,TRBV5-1,ASGDLAKNIQY
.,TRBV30,AWSGTFRSPLH
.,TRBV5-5,ASSLLVSQGQYSGNTIY
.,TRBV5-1,ASSGEAWDDNTIY
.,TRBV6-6,ASSTGGKGTQY
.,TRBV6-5,ASSYSVGRYNEQF
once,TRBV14,ASSYRDSTYGYT
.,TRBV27,ASSLKGTYEQY
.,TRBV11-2,ASTLRQAGPEQY
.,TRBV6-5,ASSYGTSNTIY
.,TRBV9,ASSQVGGPPDTQY
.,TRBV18,ASSPSVAPNYGYT
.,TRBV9,ASSVARVSTDTQY
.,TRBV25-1,ASSEVTGVNTEAF
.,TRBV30,AWNGGQLNEKLF